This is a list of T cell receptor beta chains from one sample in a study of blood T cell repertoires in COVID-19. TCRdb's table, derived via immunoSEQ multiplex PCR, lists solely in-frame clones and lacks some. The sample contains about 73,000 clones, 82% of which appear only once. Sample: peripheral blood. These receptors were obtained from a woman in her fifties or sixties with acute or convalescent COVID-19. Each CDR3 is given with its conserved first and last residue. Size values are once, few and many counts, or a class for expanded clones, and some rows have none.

cdr3_aa: CASSPRGAYNEQFF
v_call: TRBV6-5
clone_size: -
cdr3_length: 14

cdr3_aa: CASSLGPGQGRGETQYF
v_call: TRBV5-4
clone_size: once
cdr3_length: 17

cdr3_aa: CATSQGTYTEAFF
v_call: TRBV15
clone_size: few
cdr3_length: 13

cdr3_aa: CASSYGLGTDTQYF
v_call: TRBV7-2
clone_size: few
cdr3_length: 14

cdr3_aa: CANPGTNPQSPLHF
v_call: TRBV21-1
clone_size: -
cdr3_length: 14

cdr3_aa: CASSPRLAGVHEQYF
v_call: TRBV7-9
clone_size: -
cdr3_length: 15

cdr3_aa: CASSHSGQGRFTEAFF
v_call: TRBV3-1/TRBV3-2
clone_size: -
cdr3_length: 16

cdr3_aa: CASSEFTGDNQPQHF
v_call: TRBV4-1
clone_size: -
cdr3_length: 15

cdr3_aa: CASSLSGGEQYF
v_call: TRBV12-3/TRBV12-4
clone_size: -
cdr3_length: 12

cdr3_aa: CASSPAGKRNQPQHF
v_call: TRBV7-2
clone_size: -
cdr3_length: 15

cdr3_aa: CASSTLSNQPQHF
v_call: TRBV19
clone_size: once
cdr3_length: 13

cdr3_aa: CASSPQRERRQETQYF
v_call: TRBV18
clone_size: -
cdr3_length: 16

cdr3_aa: CASRTGYPIEAFF
v_call: TRBV6-5
clone_size: once
cdr3_length: 13